The sequence of this T cell receptor (beta chain) was determined in a study of blood T cell repertoires in COVID-19 (dated by TCRdb to about 2020). In the study overall: The collaborator samples originated in the United States, Italy and Spain and spanned the acute and convalescent phases of COVID-19. The dataset comprised deeply sampled blood TCRbeta repertoires from subjects exposed to, actively infected with, or recovered from COVID-19. Sample metadata almost always included a de-identified subject ID, COVID-19 status, age in years and sex. Where available, HLA class I and class II types were obtained from metadata supplied by the sample provider rather than from assay-based typing. The repertoires were made available in a free public database intended to serve as a resource for research on the immune response to SARS-CoV-2. The samples were drawn from the first 160 participants of the ongoing ImmuneRACE study and from over 950 subjects provided by 6 global collaborators. The prospective study material was composed of cDNA or gDNA derived from T cells, B-cell-depleted T cells, or PBMCs.

V is pared back by 5 bases and J by 6 bases, with 10 bases lying between the germline termini. CDR1 SGHTA and CDR2 FQGTGA were looked up in the germline V gene. The CDR3 has 12 amino acids, counting the end cysteine and phenylalanine. The entry retains the CDR3 DNA only, 36 bases that are in frame from base 1. With regard to this clone: Its antigen target is currently unknown. No much larger clone is present one base from it, and per-base qualities are unavailable.

The full study reports these points: The amount of clinical and demographic metadata varied by source and participant and was provided uncurated.

Participants in the prospective study were enrolled through a virtual design, were aged roughly 18 to 90 years, and lived in approximately 24 United States geographic areas. To assign participants to cohorts, the prospective study relied on clinical history that participants themselves reported in a screening survey and a study questionnaire. Recovered participants in ImmuneRACE Cohort 3 were defined by two consecutive negative NP/OP PCR tests, clearance by a healthcare professional, or resolution of symptoms. In the prospective study, whole blood, serum and a nasopharyngeal or oropharyngeal swab were collected from each participant by mobile phlebotomists. Participants in the prospective study had the option to provide additional blood draws and questionnaires over an approximately 2-month period. Before DNA extraction, blood samples from the prospective study were shipped at room temperature or frozen.

TCRbeta CDR3 regions were amplified from genomic DNA using the immunoSEQ Assay, a bias-controlled multiplex PCR. The paper's data handling went like this. Nucleated cell counts per sample were estimated from amplification of reference gene primers within the assay. To quantify the absolute abundance of each unique TCRbeta CDR3 rearrangement, sequence reads were collapsed and filtered. For each sample, productive Simpson clonality was calculated as the square root of Simpson's diversity index over productive rearrangements. The immuneACCESS repertoire file appears here via TCRdb, limited to in-frame rearrangements. These files lack a portion of the clones; in checked studies, under half of the deficit traces to unresolved V genes, and the cause of the others is not known. V and J calls and clone size are those listed in that table; D and trimming were worked out from the DNA. The sample table holds a few hundred thousand clones, of which around 90% were seen once. Clones ranked in the top ten supply 1.2% of the sample.

Specimen: PBMCs or T cells enriched from blood (not recorded which). This sequence was found in a woman under 30 who had recovered from COVID-19. The chain uses TRBV7-3 and TRBJ1-2; a tentative D match to TRBD1 spans 5 bases. Here the CDR3 is given as CASSQCRDGYTF. The bases are TGTGCCAGCAGCCAATGCAGGGATGGCTACACCTTC.